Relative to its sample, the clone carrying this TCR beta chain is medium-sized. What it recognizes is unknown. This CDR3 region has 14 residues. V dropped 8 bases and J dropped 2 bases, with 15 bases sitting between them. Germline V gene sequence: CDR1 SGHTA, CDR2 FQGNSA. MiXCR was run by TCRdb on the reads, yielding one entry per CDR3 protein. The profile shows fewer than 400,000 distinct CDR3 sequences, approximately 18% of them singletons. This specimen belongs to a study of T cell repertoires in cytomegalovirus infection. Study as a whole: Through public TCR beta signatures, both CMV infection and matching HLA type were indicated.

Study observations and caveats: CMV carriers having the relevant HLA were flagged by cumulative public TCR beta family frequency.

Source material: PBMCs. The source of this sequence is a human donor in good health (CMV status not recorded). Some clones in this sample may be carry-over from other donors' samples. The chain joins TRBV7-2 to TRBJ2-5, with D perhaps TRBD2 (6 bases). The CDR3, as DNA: TGTGCCAGCGCCGGCGGGGTGACTCAAGAGACCCAGTACTTC. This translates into CASAGGVTQETQYF.